The 15 T cell receptor beta chains below come from one sample, sequenced in a study of cytomegalovirus exposure and HLA in healthy donors. PCR involved 60 Vbeta and 13 Jbeta primers. Using immunoSEQ multiplex PCR, the repertoire was profiled, and TCRdb retains in-frame clones only, with some absent. The table has about 120,000 clones, around three quarters seen once; the top ten hold roughly 3.5%. The sample comprised PBMCs. The receptors originated from a woman aged 30 to 39 in good health and CMV-seropositive.

This rearrangement joins TRBV15 to TRBJ2-1; 7 nucleotides agree with TRBD2. CDR1 and CDR2 (germline): LNHNV, YYDKDF (reference sequence). This CDR3 comprises 15 residues. V lost 1 base, J lost 9 bases, and 9 bases stayed unmatched. The CDR3 nucleotides read TGTGCCACCAGCAGAGGCGGGGGTGAAGGCAGTGAGCAGTTCTTC. This translates into CATSRGGGEGSEQFF.

The chain joins TRBV13 to TRBJ2-4; 10 bases agree with TRBD2. From germline, CDR1 is PRHDT and CDR2 FYEKMQ (reference sequence). The CDR3 is 17 amino acids. The V and J ends lost 3 bases and 7 bases, in that order; junction bases with no gene match: 12. CDR3: CASSLLKAGGPDNIQYF. Here the CDR3 DNA reads TGTGCCAGCAGCTTGCTCAAAGCGGGGGGGCCTGACAACATTCAGTACTTC.

A note on this clone: This likely comes from a read error, as the CDR3 has no conserved phenylalanine or tryptophan at its end. The chain is built from TRBV4-3 and TRBJ1-6; 8 nucleotides agree with TRBD1. The germline V gene has CDR1 LGHNA and CDR2 YSLEER. J gave up 7 bases and V 4 bases, and 3 bases lay outside the gene matches. This CDR3 spans 14 amino acids. The CDR3 DNA follows: TGCGCCAGCAGCCCTTGGACAGGGAATTCACCCCTCCACCTT. This sequence encodes CASSPWTGNSPLHL.

The gene calls are TRBV19 and TRBJ1-4; weak D call: TRBD1 (6 bases). Trimming left V 8 bases short and J 0 bases short, with 10 bases between. Germline assignment: CDR1 LNHDA and CDR2 SQIVND (reference sequence). The CDR3 is 14 amino acids. The CDR3, as DNA: TGTGCCAGTTCAGGGGTTGCAACTAATGAAAAACTGTTTTTT. It codes for CASSGVATNEKLFF.

This chain connects TRBV5-1 to TRBJ2-5; D perhaps matches TRBD1 (6 bases). The germline CDR1 and CDR2 sequences are SGHRS and YFSETQ. The CDR3 contains 12 residues. Trimming cost V 2 bases and J 5 bases, with 7 bases left between them. The CDR3 is CASSFQGETQYF. The CDR3, as DNA: TGCGCCAGCAGCTTCCAGGGGGAGACCCAGTACTTC.

This clone appeared a single time. The genes are TRBV5-1 and TRBJ1-1, with D perhaps TRBD1 (6 bases). The CDR3 runs 16 residues. Germline V gene lookup returns CDR1 SGHRS and CDR2 YFSETQ. The ends were cut back, 0 bases at V and 4 bases at J, with 16 bases in the middle. CDR3 DNA: TGCGCCAGCAGCTTGGGACATCAGGGGCCCGCCACTGAAGCTTTCTTT. It translates to CASSLGHQGPATEAFF.

This clone was counted only a few times. This chain joins TRBV9 and TRBJ2-7; possibly TRBD1 for D (5 bases). This CDR3 has 15 amino acids. V dropped 0 bases and J dropped 3 bases, with 13 bases sitting between them. Germline loops: CDR1 SGDLS, CDR2 YYNGEE. The CDR3 spells CASSVEDTWGYEQYF. CDR3 DNA sequence: TGTGCCAGCAGCGTAGAGGACACCTGGGGCTACGAGCAGTACTTC.

The chain couples TRBV2 to TRBJ1-2; the D is unclear. The germline V gene encodes CDR1 SNHLY and CDR2 FYNNEI. This CDR3 is built from 20 residues. The ends were cut back, 5 bases at V and 4 bases at J, with 32 bases in the middle. CDR3 sequence (DNA): TGTGCCAGCAGTTCCGGAACTGGCTGGGTTCAGGCCAGTCCTATCTATGGCTACACCTTC. Its protein product is CASSSGTGWVQASPIYGYTF.

The CDR3 bases are TGTGCCAGCTCACCCGATGGAGGCAGGCTCAACGAGCAGTACTTC. Translated: CASSPDGGRLNEQYF. The rearrangement links TRBV18 to TRBJ2-7, with D possibly being TRBD2 (5 bases). Trimming removed 3 bases from V and 5 bases from J, with 17 bases in between. This CDR3 has 15 residues. The germline gives CDR1 KGHSH, CDR2 LQKENI.

This clone has just one count. The V call is TRBV4-3, the J call TRBJ1-3; D might be TRBD1 (5 bases). Germline values: CDR1 LGHNA, CDR2 YSLEER. Trimming stripped 0 bases from V and 0 bases from J, with 12 bases between. This CDR3 contains 17 residues. CDR3 coding DNA: TGCGCCAGCAGCCAAGATTTTGACAGCTCCTCTGGAAACACCATATATTTT. Its translation is CASSQDFDSSSGNTIYF.

The V call is TRBV30, the J call TRBJ2-1, with D possibly TRBD2 on 6 matching bases. V lost 4 bases, J lost 6 bases, and 13 bases lay in between. The CDR3 runs to 13 residues. Germline V gives CDR1 GTSNPN, CDR2 SVGIG (reference sequence). The CDR3, as DNA: TGTGCCTGGAACACACTACTAGCCAATGAGCAGTTCTTC. As protein: CAWNTLLANEQFF.

There are a few counts of this clone. The J gene is TRBJ2-5, the V gene TRBV2; perhaps TRBD2 as D (6 bases). The CDR3 runs to 15 residues. Germline CDR1 and CDR2: SNHLY and FYNNEI. V was cut by 7 bases and J by 5 bases, with 20 bases left in between. CDR3 coding DNA: TGTGCCAGCACCCGGGACTCCCGGGGTTCGGAGACCCAGTACTTC. It encodes CASTRDSRGSETQYF. The full variable domain, rest sourced from reference TRBV2 and TRBJ2-5, is EPEVTQTPSHQVTQMGQEVILRCVPISNHLYFYWYRQILGQKVEFLVSFYNNEISEKSEIFDDQFSVERPDGSNFTLKIRSTKLEDSAMYFCASTRDSRGSETQYFGPGTRLLVL.

The chain uses TRBV6-1 and TRBJ1-2, with 10 bases lining up with TRBD1. There are 15 residues in the CDR3. V lost 3 bases to trimming and J lost 3 bases; unmatched junction nucleotides: 4. Looked up from germline, CDR1 is MNHNS and CDR2 is SASEGT. CDR3 in amino acids: CASSDPTGGYYGYTF. The CDR3 bases are TGTGCCAGCAGTGACCCGACAGGGGGCTACTATGGCTACACCTTC.

The V and J genes are TRBV10-3 and TRBJ2-1; no clear D gene. Germline V CDR1 and CDR2: ENHRY, SYGVKD. V shed 2 bases and J shed 15 bases, with 11 bases lying between them. CDR3 length: 11 residues. As DNA, the CDR3 is TGTGCCATCAGTGAGGGGCTAATCCCGTTCTTC. It codes for CAISEGLIPFF.

The rearrangement links TRBV5-1 to TRBJ2-7; TRBD1 agrees at 8 bases. Germline V gene data show CDR1 as SGHRS and CDR2 as YFSETQ. The CDR3 length is 15 residues. V lost 4 bases and J lost 3; bases outside the gene matches: 9. The CDR3 nucleotides are TGCGCCAGCAGCGAAGGACGGGGACAGGTCTACGAGCAGTACTTC. Residues: CASSEGRGQVYEQYF. The complete variable domain, with remaining parts taken from reference TRBV5-1 and TRBJ2-7, reads KAGVTQTPRYLIKTRGQQVTLSCSPISGHRSVSWYQQTPGQGLQFLFEYFSETQRNKGNFPGRFSGRQFSNSRSEMNVSTLELGDSALYLCASSEGRGQVYEQYFGPGTRLTVT.